The 29 T cell receptor beta chains below come from one sample, sequenced in a study of graft-versus-host responses after intestinal transplantation. Sequencing was performed with immunoSEQ multiplex PCR; in TCRdb, only in-frame clones are kept and a portion is missing. This table holds 95,000 to 150,000 clones, approximately 95% found once. Antigens for these TCRs are unknown. The material was unstimulated CD8+ T cells sorted from spleen or lymph node cells, obtained before intestinal transplant. Receptors originate from a human donor who received an intestinal transplant.

V gene TRBV10-2 combines with J gene TRBJ1-4; D might be TRBD1 (5 bases). CDR1 and CDR2 from the germline V gene are WSHSY and SAAADI. This CDR3 region has 15 residues. Trimming left V 7 bases short and J 7 bases short, with 19 bases between. The CDR3 coding sequence is TGCGCCAGCATGCTAGACAGTTCGGGACGTGAAAAACTGTTTTTT. Translated, it gives CASMLDSSGREKLFF.

This chain's CDR3 is CASSFPGQGDQETQYF. CDR3 bases: TGTGCCAGCAGCTTTCCAGGACAGGGGGATCAAGAGACCCAGTACTTC. The chain couples TRBV7-8 to TRBJ2-5; 10 positions match TRBD1. The ends lost 3 bases at V and 2 bases at J; junction bases unmatched: 6. The CDR3 is made up of 16 amino acids. Germline CDR1 SGHVS, CDR2 FQNEAQ.

The chain employs TRBV5-1 and TRBJ2-7; the D is unclear. V was trimmed by 4 bases and J by 0 bases, leaving 17 bases between them. The CDR3 is 16 amino acids. Germline V CDR1 and CDR2: SGHRS, YFSETQ. Written as DNA, the CDR3 is TGCGCCAGCAGCCTTCTAGGCTCCCTGAGCTCCTACGAGCAGTACTTC. It encodes CASSLLGSLSSYEQYF.

This chain connects TRBV27 to TRBJ2-5; D is unclear. The CDR3 length is 13 residues. Germline V gene sequence: CDR1 MNHEY, CDR2 SMNVEV (reference sequence). V was trimmed by 2 bases and J by 4 bases, leaving 8 bases between them. The CDR3 DNA follows: TGTGCCAGCAGTTTAAGCTTAACAGAGACCCAGTACTTC. It yields the protein CASSLSLTETQYF.

This clone was seen a single time. The chain carries TRBV27 and TRBJ2-7; D call uncertain. The V end was cut by 1 base, the J end by 2 bases, with 12 bases between. This CDR3 is 15 amino acids long. CDR1 and CDR2 (germline): MNHEY, SMNVEV (reference sequence). CDR3 sequence reads: CASSLLGRETYEQYF. As DNA, the CDR3 is TGTGCCAGCAGTTTATTGGGCAGAGAAACCTACGAGCAGTACTTC.

The chain couples TRBV28 to TRBJ2-7, with D possibly being TRBD2 (5 bases). This CDR3 is 14 amino acids long. Germline V CDR1 and CDR2: MDHEN, SYDVKM. With 7 bases removed from V and 2 bases from J, the gap between germline ends came to 15 bases. In nucleotides, the CDR3 is TGTGCCAGCAATCCTAGCCCGGGCCCCTACGAGCAGTACTTC. Its translation: CASNPSPGPYEQYF. The full variable domain, rest sourced from reference TRBV28 and TRBJ2-7, is DVKVTQSSRYLVKRTGEKVFLECVQDMDHENMFWYRQDPGLGLRLIYFSYDVKMKEKGDIPEGYSVSREKKERFSLILESASTNQTSMYLCASNPSPGPYEQYFGPGTRLTVT.

The chain joins TRBV15 to TRBJ2-7, with D perhaps matching TRBD2 (6 bases). With 0 bases removed from V and 5 bases from J, the gap between germline ends came to 14 bases. CDR3 length equals 15 residues. Germline V gene sequence: CDR1 LNHNV, CDR2 YYDKDF (reference sequence). Written as DNA, the CDR3 is TGTGCCACCAGCAGAGACGGGCTAGCGTCTGACGAGCAGTACTTC. As protein: CATSRDGLASDEQYF. Complete variable domain (other parts from reference TRBV15 and TRBJ2-7): DAMVIQNPRYQVTQFGKPVTLSCSQTLNHNVMYWYQQKSSQAPKLLFHYYDKDFNNEADTPDNFQSRRPNTSFCFLDIRSPGLGDTAMYLCATSRDGLASDEQYFGPGTRLTVT.

The chain employs TRBV4-2 and TRBJ2-7, with a possible D match to TRBD2 (6 bases). V lost 3 bases and J 5 bases, leaving 23 bases between the germline ends. CDR1 and CDR2 from the germline V gene are LGHNA and YNFKEQ. CDR3 length equals 17 residues. The CDR3 reads CASSQEDSGLRGNEQYF. The CDR3 DNA follows: TGTGCCAGCAGCCAGGAAGATTCGGGACTCCGAGGGAACGAGCAGTACTTC.

The chain employs TRBV9 and TRBJ2-7; D is unresolved. Germline CDR1 SGDLS, CDR2 YYNGEE. The length of the CDR3 is 15 residues. V was trimmed by 4 bases and J by 0 bases, leaving 14 bases between them. CDR3 amino acids: CASSPEGFSSYEQYF. Written as DNA, the CDR3 is TGTGCCAGCAGCCCTGAAGGATTCAGCTCCTACGAGCAGTACTTC.

The V call is TRBV29-1, the J call TRBJ2-1; 8 bases are shared with TRBD1. The CDR3 consists of 14 residues. Germline V gene sequence: CDR1 SQVTM, CDR2 ANQGSEA. Trimming cost V 6 bases and J 4 bases; bases outside gene matches: 8. CDR3 coding DNA: TGCAGCGTCCCCTGGGACAGGCCTTACAATGAGCAGTTCTTC. Translation: CSVPWDRPYNEQFF.

This chain connects TRBV7-3 to TRBJ2-1; the D gene is possibly TRBD2 (6 bases). Germline values: CDR1 SGHTA, CDR2 FQGTGA. This CDR3 has 14 residues. Between the trimmed V and J ends, which lost 2 bases and 8 bases, there was a span of 13 bases. The CDR3 sequence: CASSLGGFGDEQFF. In DNA form, the CDR3 reads TGTGCCAGCAGCTTAGGAGGGTTTGGAGATGAGCAGTTCTTC.

The chain joins TRBV28 to TRBJ2-5; the match to TRBD1 covers 8 bases. V shed 6 bases and J 11 bases; nucleotides not matched to a gene: 20. The CDR3 is 16 residues long. Germline CDR1 reads MDHEN; CDR2 reads SYDVKM. The CDR3 here is CASSPGQGASVWEQYF. CDR3 in DNA: TGTGCCAGCAGCCCCGGGCAGGGGGCCTCGGTTTGGGAGCAGTACTTC.

The rearrangement links TRBV4-1 to TRBJ1-2; D is unclear. V lost 0 bases and J 0 bases, leaving 8 bases between the germline ends. CDR1 is MGHRA, CDR2 YSYEKL, per germline. The CDR3 has 15 residues. The CDR3 sequence: CASSQDRGPNYGYTF. The CDR3, as DNA: TGCGCCAGCAGCCAAGATCGAGGCCCTAACTATGGCTACACCTTC.

The chain links TRBV7-8 to TRBJ2-7; D is possibly TRBD1 (5 bases). This CDR3 spans 14 amino acids. Germline V CDR1 and CDR2: SGHVS, FQNEAQ. V dropped 3 bases and J dropped 0 bases, with 9 bases sitting between them. CDR3 DNA: TGTGCCAGCAGCTTGCAGGGATACTCCTACGAGCAGTACTTC. Its translation is CASSLQGYSYEQYF.

The chain carries TRBV19 and TRBJ2-1; D may match TRBD1 or TRBD2 (5 bases each). The V gene lost 10 bases and the J gene lost 1 base, with 14 bases spanning the gap. Germline-derived CDR1 and CDR2 are LNHDA and SQIVND (reference sequence). The CDR3 loop spans 14 amino acids. CDR3 sequence: CAIQWGPSYNEQFF. The CDR3 bases are TGTGCCATCCAGTGGGGACCTTCCTACAATGAGCAGTTCTTC.

The rearrangement uses TRBV9 and TRBJ2-7; no reliable D call. Deletions cut 0 bases from V and 0 bases from J, with 10 bases between. CDR3 length equals 15 residues. CDR1 SGDLS and CDR2 YYNGEE come from the germline V gene. The CDR3 spells CASSVGEVDSYEQYF. The CDR3 region has the DNA TGTGCCAGCAGCGTAGGTGAGGTGGACTCCTACGAGCAGTACTTC.

The rearrangement uses TRBV27 and TRBJ2-1, with a weak D call TRBD2 (6 bases). Trimming took off 3 bases at V and 7 bases at J, with 13 bases between the two ends. The germline CDR1 and CDR2 sequences are MNHEY and SMNVEV (reference sequence). This CDR3 contains 14 residues. The CDR3 coding sequence is TGTGCCAGCAGTTTCCGGACTATGTGGAATGAGCAGTTCTTC. Protein sequence: CASSFRTMWNEQFF.

The chain employs TRBV15 and TRBJ1-5, with D maybe TRBD1 (6 bases). Germline-derived CDR1 and CDR2 are LNHNV and YYDKDF (reference sequence). This CDR3 has 16 amino acids. The V end was cut by 5 bases, the J end by 0 bases, with 14 bases between. The CDR3 here is CATSQYGGGSNQPQHF. The CDR3 nucleotides read TGTGCCACCAGCCAATACGGGGGCGGTAGCAATCAGCCCCAGCATTTT.

The chain couples TRBV13 to TRBJ2-2; D could derive from TRBD1 or TRBD2 (5 bases each). The V end lost 5 bases, the J end lost 6 bases, and 16 bases lay between the germline ends. Germline V CDR1 and CDR2: PRHDT, FYEKMQ (reference sequence). The CDR3 is 15 amino acids. CDR3 residues: CASSPGTAYAGELFF. The CDR3 nucleotides are TGTGCCAGCAGCCCCGGGACCGCATACGCCGGGGAGCTGTTTTTT.

In DNA, the CDR3 is TGTGCCAGCAGCTTTGGACAGGGGGCGGGTCAGCCCCAGCATTTT. Protein sequence: CASSFGQGAGQPQHF. The rearrangement links TRBV5-6 to TRBJ1-5; 11 positions match TRBD1. The CDR3 is 15 amino acids. The germline CDR1 and CDR2 sequences are SGHDT and YYEEEE. J gave up 6 bases and V 2 bases, and 4 bases lay outside the gene matches.

This chain joins TRBV27 and TRBJ2-6; D gene uncertain. Trimming took off 4 bases at V and 0 bases at J, with 16 bases between the two ends. The CDR3 extends over 18 amino acids. Germline CDR1 is MNHEY and CDR2 is SMNVEV (reference sequence). CDR3 DNA: TGTGCCAGCAGTTCTCGGATAGACGGTTACTCTGGGGCCAACGTCCTGACTTTC. It codes for CASSSRIDGYSGANVLTF.

This clone was seen only a few times. The chain combines TRBV4-1 with TRBJ1-3; D is unresolved. The CDR3 spans 15 residues. Between the trimmed V and J ends, which lost 3 bases and 0 bases, there was a span of 9 bases. Germline V gene data show CDR1 as MGHRA and CDR2 as YSYEKL. CDR3 sequence: CASSHGEGSGNTIYF. CDR3 nucleotide sequence: TGCGCCAGCAGCCATGGTGAGGGCTCTGGAAACACCATATATTTT.

This sequence joins TRBV27 and TRBJ2-3; tentatively, D is TRBD1 (5 bases). The V end lost 3 bases, the J end lost 2 bases, and 15 bases lay between the germline ends. CDR3 length: 16 residues. CDR1 and CDR2 from the germline V gene are MNHEY and SMNVEV (reference sequence). The CDR3 nucleotides are TGTGCCAGCAGTTTTGGCGGTTTGGGGCCCACAGATACGCAGTATTTT. Translation: CASSFGGLGPTDTQYF.

The chain links TRBV7-2 to TRBJ2-5; 15 bases fit TRBD2. The ends lost 10 bases at V and 4 bases at J; junction bases unmatched: 1. CDR1 and CDR2 (germline): SGHTA, FQGNSA. The CDR3 has 13 residues. CDR3: CAMGLAGGETQYF. CDR3 in DNA: TGTGCCATGGGACTAGCGGGAGGAGAGACCCAGTACTTC. The entire variable domain, with the rest obtained from reference TRBV7-2 and TRBJ2-5, is as follows: GAGVSQSPSNKVTEKGKDVELRCDPISGHTALYWYRQSLGQGLEFLIYFQGNSAPDKSGLPSDRFSAERTGGSVSTLTIQRTQQEDSAVYLCAMGLAGGETQYFGPGTRLLVL.

This chain connects TRBV10-1 to TRBJ2-1; D possibly corresponds to TRBD1 (5 bases). The V gene's germline CDR1 is WNHNN and CDR2 SYGVQD (reference sequence). Trimming stripped 11 bases from V and 12 bases from J, with 20 bases between. The length of the CDR3 is 12 residues. The CDR3 DNA sequence: TGCGCCGGGGCAATCCCCGATTTGGGGCAGTTCTTC. It translates to CAGAIPDLGQFF.

The chain joins TRBV5-1 to TRBJ2-7, with no clear D. The CDR3 loop spans 14 amino acids. From germline, CDR1 is SGHRS and CDR2 YFSETQ. Trimming removed 4 bases at V and 0 bases at J, with 11 bases between. CDR3 residues: CASSILTSSYEQYF. The CDR3 coding sequence is TGCGCCAGCAGCATCCTGACCAGCTCCTACGAGCAGTACTTC.

This clone has just one count. The CDR3 DNA follows: TGTGCCAGCAGTGGGACTCGACTGGGCAATGAGCAGTTCTTC. As protein: CASSGTRLGNEQFF. The chain is built from TRBV6-1 and TRBJ2-1; D is perhaps TRBD2 (5 bases). The CDR3 is 14 amino acids. The V and J ends lost 4 bases and 6 bases respectively, with 13 bases between them. Germline CDR1 MNHNS, CDR2 SASEGT.

The rearrangement links TRBV19 to TRBJ2-1, with 12 bases fitting TRBD2. There are 17 residues in the CDR3. Germline V gene data show CDR1 as LNHDA and CDR2 as SQIVND (reference sequence). With V trimmed by 3 bases and J by 7 bases, 10 bases remained unmatched. CDR3 residues: CASSIKLAGGPRNEQFF. The CDR3 nucleotides read TGTGCCAGTAGTATTAAGCTAGCGGGAGGGCCCAGAAATGAGCAGTTCTTC.

This chain links TRBV5-4 with TRBJ1-1; the D is unclear. Trimming cost V 6 bases and J 1 base, with 13 bases left between them. Germline V gene sequence: CDR1 SGHNT, CDR2 YYREEE (reference sequence). This CDR3 spans 14 amino acids. The chain's CDR3 is CASTSQAWNTEAFF. The CDR3 nucleotides read TGTGCCAGCACTTCCCAAGCATGGAACACTGAAGCTTTCTTT.